This T cell receptor beta chain was identified during a study of T cells in Graves' hyperthyroidism and ophthalmopathy. The source material, RNA transcripts, was used to amplify TCR beta CDR3 regions. The study used the HTBI primer set for a first-round RT-PCR of the TCR CDR3. TCRdb fed the multiplex PCR reads into MiXCR, producing one record per CDR3 protein. Of fewer than 850,000 distinct CDR3 sequences listed, around 16% are singletons. This clonotype was detected only a few times. What was sequenced was blood. This TCR was sampled from a man in his forties or fifties with Graves' hyperthyroidism.

The CDR3: CASSLESGNTYEQYF. The CDR3 DNA reads as TGTGCCAGCAGCTTAGAGAGCGGGAATACTTACGAGCAGTACTTC. V usage is TRBV11-2 and J usage is TRBJ2-7; TRBD2 matches at 7 bases. The CDR3 is made up of 15 amino acids. CDR1 and CDR2 (germline): SGHAT, FQNNGV. The J segment lost 4 bases and the V segment lost 0 bases, leaving 6 bases of the junction unmatched. Full variable domain (missing parts from reference TRBV11-2 and TRBJ2-7): EAGVAQSPRYKIIEKRQSVAFWCNPISGHATLYWYQQILGQGPKLLIQFQNNGVVDDSQLPKDRFSAERLKGVDSTLKIQPAKLEDSAVYLCASSLESGNTYEQYFGPGTRLTVT.